This T cell receptor (beta chain) originates from a study of T cell responses to AZD1222 COVID-19 vaccine. Study conclusions and caveats: Donors were mostly white British, more females; clonal diversity possibly underestimated. Among spike-specific TCRs, nearly half reportedly target unmutated variant regions. Vaccination with two AZD1222 doses was followed by a rise in Spike-specific TCR breadth and depth. Dominant at 160-218 and 743-854, vaccine-associated CD4 TCRs also spanned spike.

Only in-frame clones appear in the TCRdb table, and some are missing; sequencing was by immunoSEQ multiplex PCR. The sample records more than 95,000 clones, approximately 90% being singletons. On this clone: Its antigen remains unknown.

The sequence was obtained from an adult in good health. Sequencing was performed on peripheral blood, taken on day 0 of MenACWY control vaccination.

The CDR3 protein is CSVLRDRVRGGELFF. The CDR3 nucleotides are TGCAGCGTCCTCCGGGACAGGGTCAGGGGCGGGGAGCTGTTTTTT. The chain is built from TRBV29-1 and TRBJ2-2, with 9 bases fitting TRBD1. V gave up 6 bases and J gave up 7 bases; unmatched junction bases: 12. The germline V gene encodes CDR1 SQVTM and CDR2 ANQGSEA. The CDR3 has 15 amino acids.